The following is a T cell receptor (beta chain) sequence with its context. Its specificity is not known. The junction departs from germline at one end; a sequencing error may be responsible. In the study's own analysis: The detection floor for productive clonotype frequency was 2.59 x 10-5. The protocol was immunoSEQ multiplex PCR, while the TCRdb copy is restricted to in-frame clones and leaves out a portion. The DNA gave D and trimming, while V, J and clone size come from that table. The data show approximately 30,000 clones, with 65% to 70% seen just once and about 1.8% held by the top ten. Looked up from germline, CDR1 is SNHLY and CDR2 is FYNNEI. This CDR3 has 13 amino acids. This sample is drawn from a study of STAT5B mutations in CD4+ large granular lymphocyte leukemia. Study conclusions and caveats: Compared with healthy controls (2/35), patient top clones favored TRBV06 (8/27). Patient CD4-sorted repertoires looked more clonal than healthy CD4+ repertoires, even without putative leukemic clones.

The V gene is TRBV2, the J gene TRBJ2-1; a weak D match, TRBD1 (5 bases). Sequencing was done on a sample of CD4+ T cells from blood buffy coats. This sequence was found in a human donor in good health. The CDR3 nucleotides read TGTGCCAGCAGAGAAGACAGTTACAATGAGCAGTTCTTC. Translating gives CASREDSYNEQFF.